This TCR beta chain was retrieved from a study of T cell responses to AZD1222 COVID-19 vaccine. Produced via immunoSEQ multiplex PCR; TCRdb's table is partial and in-frame only. The top ten hold roughly 3.9% of the sample, which has about 140,000 clones, about 93% seen once. CDR1 is SGHVS, CDR2 FNYEAQ, per germline. This CDR3 is 17 amino acids long. Trimming took 0 bases from V and 1 from J; bases not matched to a gene: 6. In regard to this clone: Its antigen is not identified.

General study results and limits: White British ancestry dominated among donors, who included more females, and clonal diversity was possibly underestimated. Sampled repertoires all dated from after the peak T cell response. Two doses of AZD1222 preceded a rise in Spike-specific TCR breadth and depth.

The clonotype originates from an adult who received the AZD1222 COVID-19 vaccine. Sequences were derived from peripheral blood, sampled 28 days after the second AZD1222 dose. V gene TRBV7-6 combines with J gene TRBJ1-3, with TRBD1 identical over 7 bases. The CDR3: CASSLARDRVSGNTIYF. In DNA, the CDR3 is TGTGCCAGCAGCTTAGCGCGAGACAGGGTATCTGGAAACACCATATATTTT.